The 19 T cell receptor beta chains in this list originate from one sample, sequenced in a study of shared clonotypes between healthy human individuals. The table came from immunoSEQ multiplex PCR; TCRdb's copy has only in-frame clones and leaves some out. The data contain roughly 1,000,000 clones, approximately 78% of them singletons. Sequencing used memory CD4+ T cells from PBMCs. As to subset: CD45RA-negative fraction. Receptors originate from a man aged 18 to 35 in good health. Some clones in this sample may be carry-over from other donors' samples.

In this sample, this clone turned up once. A much larger clone lies a single base off, so this may be a read error. The CDR3 sequence is CASSFRDSYGYTF. Here the CDR3 DNA reads TGTGCCAGCAGCTTCCGGGACAGCTATGGCTACACCTTC. The chain couples TRBV7-8 to TRBJ1-2, with 7 bases matching TRBD1. Germline V gene data show CDR1 as SGHVS and CDR2 as FQNEAQ. J lost 4 bases, V lost 3 bases, and 2 bases had no gene match. This CDR3 contains 13 residues.

V and J are TRBV2 and TRBJ2-7, with D tentatively TRBD2 (5 bases). This CDR3 region has 13 residues. Germline V gene lookup returns CDR1 SNHLY and CDR2 FYNNEI. V dropped 7 bases and J dropped 2 bases, with 12 bases sitting between them. The CDR3 region is CASNGESPYEQYF. CDR3 nucleotides: TGTGCCAGCAACGGGGAGTCTCCCTACGAGCAGTACTTC.

V usage is TRBV4-2 and J usage is TRBJ1-2, with TRBD1 identical over 7 bases. This CDR3 contains 15 residues. Germline trimming cut 0 bases from V and 6 bases from J; bases unmatched to any gene: 7. The germline CDR1 and CDR2 sequences are LGHNA and YNFKEQ. In nucleotides, the CDR3 is TGTGCCAGCAGCCAAGAAAGGGCAGGGGGGAATGGCTACACCTTC. Its translation: CASSQERAGGNGYTF.

V is TRBV6-5 and J is TRBJ2-1, with D maybe TRBD2 (6 bases). Trimming removed 6 bases from V and 4 bases from J, with 13 bases in between. The CDR3 consists of 14 residues. Looked up from germline, CDR1 is MNHEY and CDR2 is SVGAGI. The CDR3 DNA is TGTGCCAGCAGCCGCGGCCGGGGGTACAATGAGCAGTTCTTC. As protein: CASSRGRGYNEQFF.

The gene calls are TRBV19 and TRBJ2-7, with TRBD1 matching over 10 bases. The CDR3 is 16 amino acids. The germline V gene encodes CDR1 LNHDA and CDR2 SQIVND (reference sequence). V dropped 6 bases and J dropped 6; count of bases not matched to a gene: 14. The CDR3 is CASSAFGTGAPGEQYF. Written as DNA, the CDR3 is TGTGCCAGTAGCGCCTTCGGGACAGGGGCCCCTGGCGAGCAGTACTTC.

The V gene is TRBV27, the J gene TRBJ1-2, with 8 bases matching TRBD1. J gave up 4 bases and V 6 bases, and 7 bases lay outside the gene matches. Germline lookup yields CDR1 MNHEY and CDR2 SMNVEV (reference sequence). This CDR3 contains 14 residues. This chain's CDR3 is CASRRQGPSYGYTF. The CDR3 DNA reads TGTGCCAGCAGACGACAGGGGCCCTCCTATGGCTACACCTTC.

V usage is TRBV7-2 and J usage is TRBJ2-1; possible D gene TRBD2, 5 bases. Trimming removed 5 bases from V and 7 bases from J, with 9 bases in between. The CDR3 totals 12 residues. Germline V gene sequence: CDR1 SGHTA, CDR2 FQGNSA. For the CDR3, the DNA is TGTGCCAGCAGCCGGGGTCTGAATGAGCAGTTCTTC. Residues: CASSRGLNEQFF.

With respect to this clone: A read error may be the cause here, since a much bigger clone is one base away. The identical CDR3 is also encoded by other nucleotide sequences in the sample. This chain links TRBV4-3 with TRBJ2-3; 8 nucleotides align to TRBD2. V shed 1 base and J 6 bases; nucleotides not matched to a gene: 6. This CDR3 has 15 residues. The germline V gene has CDR1 LGHNA and CDR2 YSLEER. CDR3 nucleotide sequence: TGCGCCAGCAGCCAAGGGCCGGGAGGGGTGGATACGCAGTATTTT. It encodes CASSQGPGGVDTQYF.

This chain connects TRBV28 to TRBJ2-1, with TRBD1 identical over 8 bases. The junction had 4 bases not matched to a gene; V was cut back by 5 bases and J by 4 bases. Germline V gene lookup returns CDR1 MDHEN and CDR2 SYDVKM. This CDR3 comprises 14 residues. The CDR3 DNA reads TGTGCCAGCAGTAGACAGGGGACTTACAATGAGCAGTTCTTC. It codes for CASSRQGTYNEQFF.

DNA for the CDR3: TGTGCCAGCAGCCTTCCAACTCCGCGGGAGACCCAGTACTTC. Encoded protein: CASSLPTPRETQYF. The chain couples TRBV5-4 to TRBJ2-5; unclear D gene. Germline V CDR1 and CDR2: SGHNT, YYREEE (reference sequence). V was cut by 4 bases and J by 5 bases, with 15 bases left in between. This CDR3 spans 14 amino acids.

The chain employs TRBV6-4 and TRBJ1-2; a weak D match, TRBD1 (5 bases). The CDR3 runs to 16 residues. Germline lookup yields CDR1 MRHNA and CDR2 SNTAGT. V dropped 0 bases and J dropped 4 bases, with 15 bases sitting between them. CDR3 amino acids: CASSDSNRHLIYGYTF. DNA of the CDR3: TGTGCCAGCAGTGACTCGAACAGGCACCTTATCTATGGCTACACCTTC.

The J gene is TRBJ1-5, the V gene TRBV9; possibly TRBD1 for D (5 bases). Per germline, CDR1 SGDLS and CDR2 YYNGEE. The CDR3 length is 15 residues. The V gene lost 2 bases and the J gene lost 7 bases, with 16 bases spanning the gap. CDR3 nucleotide sequence: TGTGCCAGCAGCGTGACCGGCCAAGAGGGGCAGCCCCAGCATTTT. It specifies CASSVTGQEGQPQHF.

This chain connects TRBV12-5 to TRBJ2-1; 7 bases line up with TRBD1. The germline CDR1 and CDR2 sequences are LGHNT and FRNRAP. The trim removed 2 bases at V and 9 bases at J, leaving 16 bases unmatched. The CDR3 spans 17 residues. CDR3 sequence reads: CASGLPWTGTVRSEQFF. Here the CDR3 DNA reads TGTGCTAGTGGTTTGCCCTGGACAGGTACGGTTAGGAGTGAGCAGTTCTTC.

This clone was seen only a few times. The chain couples TRBV2 to TRBJ2-7; D is undetermined. This CDR3 is 13 amino acids long. Trimming took 7 bases from V and 6 from J, leaving 16 bases between them. The germline V gene encodes CDR1 SNHLY and CDR2 FYNNEI. CDR3 in amino acids: CASKGSLEREQYF. The CDR3, as DNA: TGTGCCAGCAAGGGTTCCCTAGAGCGCGAGCAGTACTTC.

The rearrangement links TRBV25-1 to TRBJ2-7; D unresolved. Germline V gene lookup returns CDR1 MGHDK and CDR2 SYGVNS. The CDR3 contains 15 residues. With 3 bases removed from V and 2 bases from J, the gap between germline ends came to 14 bases. The CDR3 loop is CASSDHGRPPYEQYF. The DNA for the CDR3 is TGTGCCAGCAGTGACCACGGACGGCCACCCTACGAGCAGTACTTC.

The rearrangement links TRBV7-9 to TRBJ1-4; possible D gene TRBD1, 6 bases. This CDR3 contains 17 residues. Trimming left V 1 base short and J 7 bases short, with 19 bases between. CDR1 is SEHNR, CDR2 FQNEAQ, per germline (reference sequence). The CDR3 DNA is TGTGCCAGCAGCTTAGGGGGCAGGGGAGGAGTCGGTGAAAAACTGTTTTTT. It encodes CASSLGGRGGVGEKLFF.

The chain combines TRBV5-1 with TRBJ1-6; D remains unclear. The germline CDR1 and CDR2 sequences are SGHRS and YFSETQ. With 0 bases removed from V and 10 bases from J, the gap between germline ends came to 11 bases. CDR3 length: 14 residues. For the CDR3, the DNA is TGCGCCAGCAGCTTGGAAGGATTCGGCTCACCCCTCCACTTT. Its translation is CASSLEGFGSPLHF.

Comments on this clone: A far larger clone is one nucleotide away, so this likely arose from a read error. Other DNA sequences in the sample encode the same CDR3. The chain employs TRBV28 and TRBJ2-1, with a weak D call TRBD2 (5 bases). The CDR3 spans 16 residues. Germline loops: CDR1 MDHEN, CDR2 SYDVKM. The CDR3 loop is CASSYPHGGSYNEQFF. Written as DNA, the CDR3 is TGCGCCAGCAGTTACCCTCACGGAGGTTCCTACAATGAGCAGTTCTTC.

This chain uses TRBV5-5 with TRBJ1-5; D is ambiguous. The germline V and J ends were trimmed by 0 bases and 3 bases, with 7 bases remaining between them. This CDR3 is 14 amino acids long. Germline V gene data show CDR1 as SGHKS and CDR2 as YYEKEE (reference sequence). Here the CDR3 reads CASSLVGNNQPQHF. In DNA form, the CDR3 reads TGTGCCAGCAGCTTGGTTGGGAACAATCAGCCCCAGCATTTT.